Listed here is a single T cell receptor beta chain. Its specificity is unknown. The data stem from a study of cytomegalovirus exposure and HLA in healthy donors. Study findings and constraints: Only CMV serostatus was available as immune exposure information.

This cohort consisted of healthy bone marrow donors. The V gene's germline CDR1 is SGHKS and CDR2 YYEKEE (reference sequence). V was pared by 0 bases and J by 1 base, with 22 bases between. This CDR3 has 19 amino acids. The primer mix had 60 Vbeta and 13 Jbeta primers. Methods used by the authors: The authors later counted some 76 million unique TCR beta chains, some 9.9 million of them shared. The table came from immunoSEQ multiplex PCR; TCRdb's copy has only in-frame clones and leaves some out. The D gene and trimming were derived from the DNA, and the V and J assignments and clone size from that table. Among about 200,000 clones listed, 82% were seen once.

The specimen was PBMCs. V and J are TRBV5-5 and TRBJ2-5; TRBD2 is a possible D gene (8 bases). The receptor was isolated from a woman aged 50 to 65 in good health and CMV-seropositive. The CDR3 nucleotides are TGTGCCAGCAGCTTGGAGGGGACTAGAGGGGGCAGGGCCCAAGAGACCCAGTACTTC. Amino acid sequence: CASSLEGTRGGRAQETQYF.